The T cell receptor (beta chain) under discussion was sequenced for a study of blood T cells in healthy people across ages. Whole-study context: Using template switching, researchers captured about one barcoded beta molecule for each two T cells. General observations from the study: Underestimates were what the diversity estimates from one million T cells were considered to be.

On this clonotype: Its antigen is undetermined.

Combining a sample-barcoded 5' primer with a J-beta primer mix, a second PCR ran for 7 to 11 cycles. TCRdb reprocessed the 5' RACE reads via MiXCR and lists one record per CDR3 protein. The table includes roughly 1,300,000 distinct CDR3 sequences, around 59% detected once. Germline CDR1 reads SGHAT; CDR2 reads FQNNGV. The CDR3 covers 21 residues. Trimming cost V 5 bases and J 0 bases; bases outside gene matches: 19. The rearrangement joins TRBV11-2 to TRBJ2-6, with TRBD1 identical over 7 bases. Sequenced: blood. The receptor comes from a man aged 18-30 years in good health. The chain's CDR3 is CASSPYPSTGKVVSGANVLTF. The CDR3 nucleotides are TGTGCCAGCAGCCCGTACCCGTCGACAGGGAAAGTTGTCTCTGGGGCCAACGTCCTGACTTTC. Full variable domain (missing parts from reference TRBV11-2 and TRBJ2-6): EAGVAQSPRYKIIEKRQSVAFWCNPISGHATLYWYQQILGQGPKLLIQFQNNGVVDDSQLPKDRFSAERLKGVDSTLKIQPAKLEDSAVYLCASSPYPSTGKVVSGANVLTFGAGSRLTVL.